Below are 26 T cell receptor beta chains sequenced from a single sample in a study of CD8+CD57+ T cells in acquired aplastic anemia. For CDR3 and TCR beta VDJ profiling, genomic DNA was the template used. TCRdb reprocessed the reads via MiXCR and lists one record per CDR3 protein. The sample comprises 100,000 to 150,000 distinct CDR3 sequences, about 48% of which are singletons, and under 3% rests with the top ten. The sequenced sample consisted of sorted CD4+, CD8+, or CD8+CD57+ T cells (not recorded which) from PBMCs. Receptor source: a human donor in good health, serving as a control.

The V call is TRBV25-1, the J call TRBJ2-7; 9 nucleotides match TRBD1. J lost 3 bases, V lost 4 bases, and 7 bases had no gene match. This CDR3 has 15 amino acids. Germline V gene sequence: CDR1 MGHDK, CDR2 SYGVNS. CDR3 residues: CASSGLGTGNYEQYF. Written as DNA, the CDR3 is TGTGCCAGCAGTGGGTTAGGGACAGGGAACTACGAGCAGTACTTC.

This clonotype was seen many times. The CDR3, as DNA: TGCGCCAGCAGCGTACAGGGGGCCGGGGAGCTGTTTTTT. Its protein is CASSVQGAGELFF. The chain links TRBV5-1 to TRBJ2-2, with 8 bases matching TRBD1. This CDR3 has 13 residues. Germline assignment: CDR1 SGHRS and CDR2 YFSETQ. J lost 6 bases, V lost 4 bases, and 2 bases had no gene match.

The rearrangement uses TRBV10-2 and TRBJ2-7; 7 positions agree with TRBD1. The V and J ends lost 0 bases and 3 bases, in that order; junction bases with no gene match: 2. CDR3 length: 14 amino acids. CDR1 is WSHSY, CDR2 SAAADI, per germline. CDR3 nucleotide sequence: TGCGCCAGCAGTGAGTCGACAGGGATCTACGAGCAGTACTTC. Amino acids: CASSESTGIYEQYF.

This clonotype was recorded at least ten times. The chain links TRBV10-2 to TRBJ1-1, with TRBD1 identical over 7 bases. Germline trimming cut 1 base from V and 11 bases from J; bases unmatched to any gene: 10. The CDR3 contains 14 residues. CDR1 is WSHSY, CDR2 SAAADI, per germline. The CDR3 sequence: CASSEWQGVSRAFF. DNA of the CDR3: TGCGCCAGCAGTGAGTGGCAGGGGGTGAGTCGGGCTTTCTTT.

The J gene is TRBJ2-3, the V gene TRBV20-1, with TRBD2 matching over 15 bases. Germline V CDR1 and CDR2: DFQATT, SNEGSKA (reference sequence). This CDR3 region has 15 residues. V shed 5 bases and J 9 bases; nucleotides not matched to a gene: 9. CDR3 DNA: TGCAGTGCTCCCAAGCAGGGACTAGCGGGGGGCACGCAGTATTTT. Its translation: CSAPKQGLAGGTQYF.

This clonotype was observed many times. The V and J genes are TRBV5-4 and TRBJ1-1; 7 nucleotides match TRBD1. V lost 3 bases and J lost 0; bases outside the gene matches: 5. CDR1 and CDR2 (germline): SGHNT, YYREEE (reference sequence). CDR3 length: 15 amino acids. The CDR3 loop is CASSSRQGVNTEAFF. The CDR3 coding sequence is TGTGCCAGCAGCTCCCGACAGGGAGTGAACACTGAAGCTTTCTTT.

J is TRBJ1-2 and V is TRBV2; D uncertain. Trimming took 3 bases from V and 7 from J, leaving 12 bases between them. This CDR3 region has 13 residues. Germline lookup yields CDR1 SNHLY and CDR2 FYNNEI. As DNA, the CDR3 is TGTGCCAGCAGTGAGAGTGGGTGGGCTGGCTACACCTTC. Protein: CASSESGWAGYTF. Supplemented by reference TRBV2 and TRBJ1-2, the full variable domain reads EPEVTQTPSHQVTQMGQEVILRCVPISNHLYFYWYRQILGQKVEFLVSFYNNEISEKSEIFDDQFSVERPDGSNFTLKIRSTKLEDSAMYFCASSESGWAGYTFGSGTRLTVV.

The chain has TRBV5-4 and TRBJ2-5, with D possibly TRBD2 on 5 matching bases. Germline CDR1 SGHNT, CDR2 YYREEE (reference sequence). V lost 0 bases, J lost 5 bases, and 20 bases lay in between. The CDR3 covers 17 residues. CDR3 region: CASSLARLAEGRETQYF. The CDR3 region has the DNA TGTGCCAGCAGCTTGGCCAGACTTGCAGAGGGTCGGGAGACCCAGTACTTC.

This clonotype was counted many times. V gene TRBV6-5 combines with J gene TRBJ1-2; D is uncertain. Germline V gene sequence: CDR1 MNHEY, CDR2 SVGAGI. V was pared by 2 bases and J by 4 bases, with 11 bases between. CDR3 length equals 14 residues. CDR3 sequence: CASSYDMDRYGYTF. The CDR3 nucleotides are TGTGCCAGCAGTTACGATATGGATCGCTATGGCTACACCTTC.

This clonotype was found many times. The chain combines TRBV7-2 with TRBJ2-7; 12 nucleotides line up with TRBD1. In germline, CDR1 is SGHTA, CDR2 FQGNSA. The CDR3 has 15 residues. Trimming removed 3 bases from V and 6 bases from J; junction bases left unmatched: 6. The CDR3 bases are TGTGCCAGCAGCTTTTCCGGGACAGGGGGCGTCGAGCAGTACTTC. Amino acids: CASSFSGTGGVEQYF.

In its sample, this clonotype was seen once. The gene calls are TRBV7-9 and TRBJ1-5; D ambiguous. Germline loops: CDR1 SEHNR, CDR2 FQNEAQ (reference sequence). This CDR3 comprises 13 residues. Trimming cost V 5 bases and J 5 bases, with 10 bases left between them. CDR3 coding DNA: TGTGCCAGCAGCCAGCCCGGCGATCAGCCCCAGCATTTT. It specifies CASSQPGDQPQHF. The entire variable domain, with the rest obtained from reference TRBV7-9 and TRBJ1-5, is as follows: DTGVSQNPRHKITKRGQNVTFRCDPISEHNRLYWYRQTLGQGPEFLTYFQNEAQLEKSRLLSDRFSAERPKGSFSTLEIQRTEQGDSAMYLCASSQPGDQPQHFGDGTRLSIL.

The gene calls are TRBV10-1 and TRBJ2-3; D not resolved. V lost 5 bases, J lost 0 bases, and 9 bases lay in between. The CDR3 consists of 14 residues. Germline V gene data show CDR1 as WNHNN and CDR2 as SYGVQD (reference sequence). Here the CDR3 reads CASSKDASTDTQYF. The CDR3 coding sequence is TGCGCCAGCAGTAAGGACGCAAGCACAGATACGCAGTATTTT.

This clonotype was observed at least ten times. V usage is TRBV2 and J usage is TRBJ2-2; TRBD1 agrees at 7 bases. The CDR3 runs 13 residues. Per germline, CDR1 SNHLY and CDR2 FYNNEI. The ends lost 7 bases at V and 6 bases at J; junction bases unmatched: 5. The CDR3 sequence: CASMRQGAGELFF. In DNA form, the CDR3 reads TGTGCCAGCATGAGACAGGGCGCCGGGGAGCTGTTTTTT.

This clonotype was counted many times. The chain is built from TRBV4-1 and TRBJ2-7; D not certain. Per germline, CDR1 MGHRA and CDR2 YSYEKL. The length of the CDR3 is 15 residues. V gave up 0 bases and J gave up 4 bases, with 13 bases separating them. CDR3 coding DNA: TGCGCCAGCAGCCAAGAGCCGGTAGGTGTTTACGAGCAGTACTTC. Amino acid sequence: CASSQEPVGVYEQYF.

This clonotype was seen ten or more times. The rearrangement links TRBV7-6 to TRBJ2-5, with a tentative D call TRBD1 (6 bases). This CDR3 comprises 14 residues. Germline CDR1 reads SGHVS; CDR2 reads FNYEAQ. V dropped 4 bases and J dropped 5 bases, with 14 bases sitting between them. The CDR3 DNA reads TGTGCCAGCAGCTACTCCACAGGGTGGGAGACCCAGTACTTC. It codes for CASSYSTGWETQYF.

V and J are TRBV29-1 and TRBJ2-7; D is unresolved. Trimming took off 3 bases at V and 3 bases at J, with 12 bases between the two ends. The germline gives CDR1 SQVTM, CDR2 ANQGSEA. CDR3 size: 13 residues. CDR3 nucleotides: TGCAGCGTTGATTCCGGCAACCACTACGAGCAGTACTTC. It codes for CSVDSGNHYEQYF.

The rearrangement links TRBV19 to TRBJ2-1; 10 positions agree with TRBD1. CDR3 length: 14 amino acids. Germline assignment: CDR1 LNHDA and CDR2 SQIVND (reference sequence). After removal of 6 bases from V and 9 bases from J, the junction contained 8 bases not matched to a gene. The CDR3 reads CASSKRQGASEQFF. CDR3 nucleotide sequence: TGTGCCAGTAGCAAACGACAGGGGGCAAGTGAGCAGTTCTTC.

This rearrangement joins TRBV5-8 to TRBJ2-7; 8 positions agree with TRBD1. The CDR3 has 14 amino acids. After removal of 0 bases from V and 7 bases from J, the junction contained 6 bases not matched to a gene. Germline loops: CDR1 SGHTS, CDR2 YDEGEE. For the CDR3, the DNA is TGTGCCAGCAGCTTGGGGACAGGGTCGGGGGAGCAGTACTTC. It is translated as CASSLGTGSGEQYF.

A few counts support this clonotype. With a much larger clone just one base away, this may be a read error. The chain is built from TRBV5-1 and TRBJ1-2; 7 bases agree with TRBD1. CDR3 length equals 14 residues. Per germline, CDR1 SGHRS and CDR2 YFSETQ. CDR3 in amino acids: CASSPSGGNYGHTF. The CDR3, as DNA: TGCGCCAGCAGCCCCTCAGGGGGTAACTATGGCCACACCTTC. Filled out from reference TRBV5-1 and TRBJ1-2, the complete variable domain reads KAGVTQTPRYLIKTRGQQVTLSCSPISGHRSVSWYQQTPGQGLQFLFEYFSETQRNKGNFPGRFSGRQFSNSRSEMNVSTLELGDSALYLCASSPSGGNYGHTFGSGTRLTVV.

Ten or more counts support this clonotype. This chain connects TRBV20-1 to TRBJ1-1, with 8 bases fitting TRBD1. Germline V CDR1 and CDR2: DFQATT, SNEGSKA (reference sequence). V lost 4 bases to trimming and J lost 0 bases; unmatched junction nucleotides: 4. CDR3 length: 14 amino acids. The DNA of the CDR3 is TGCAGTGCTACTATGACAGGGGTGAACACTGAAGCTTTCTTT. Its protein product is CSATMTGVNTEAFF.

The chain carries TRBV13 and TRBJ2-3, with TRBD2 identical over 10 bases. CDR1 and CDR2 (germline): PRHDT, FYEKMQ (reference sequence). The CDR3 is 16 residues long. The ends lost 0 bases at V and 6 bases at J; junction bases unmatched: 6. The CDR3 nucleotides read TGTGCCAGCAGCTTAGGAGGAGGGACTAGCGCGGATACGCAGTATTTT. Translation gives CASSLGGGTSADTQYF.

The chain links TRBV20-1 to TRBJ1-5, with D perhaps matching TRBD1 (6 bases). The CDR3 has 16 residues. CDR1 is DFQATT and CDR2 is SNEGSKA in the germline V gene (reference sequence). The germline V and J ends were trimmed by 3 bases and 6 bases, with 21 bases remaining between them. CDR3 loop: CSASKLGDKNIQPQHF. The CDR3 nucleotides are TGCAGTGCTAGTAAGTTAGGGGACAAGAACATTCAGCCCCAGCATTTT.

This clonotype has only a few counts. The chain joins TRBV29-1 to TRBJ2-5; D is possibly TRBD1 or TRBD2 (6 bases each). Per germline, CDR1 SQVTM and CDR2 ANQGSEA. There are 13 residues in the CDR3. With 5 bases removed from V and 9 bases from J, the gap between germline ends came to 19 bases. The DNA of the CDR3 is TGCAGCGTTTTTGTGGGGGGCCAGGAGGCCCAGTACTTC. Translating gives CSVFVGGQEAQYF. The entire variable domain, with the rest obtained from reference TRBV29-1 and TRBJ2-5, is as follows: SAVISQKPSRDICQRGTSLTIQCQVDSQVTMMFWYRQQPGQSLTLIATANQGSEATYESGFVIDKFPISRPNLTFSTLTVSNMSPEDSSIYLCSVFVGGQEAQYFGPGTRLLVL.

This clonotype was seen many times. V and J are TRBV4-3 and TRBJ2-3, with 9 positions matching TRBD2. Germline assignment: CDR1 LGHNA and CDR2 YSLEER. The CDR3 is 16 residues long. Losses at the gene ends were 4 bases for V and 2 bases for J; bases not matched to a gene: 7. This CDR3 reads CASSRLAGTLTDTQYF. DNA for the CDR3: TGCGCCAGCAGCCGCCTAGCGGGGACCCTCACAGATACGCAGTATTTT.

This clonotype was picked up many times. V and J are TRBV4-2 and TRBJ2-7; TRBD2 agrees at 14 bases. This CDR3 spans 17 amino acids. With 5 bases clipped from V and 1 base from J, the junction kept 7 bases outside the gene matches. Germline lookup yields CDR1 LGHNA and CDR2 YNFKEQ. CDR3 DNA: TGTGCCAGCAGCGCGACTAGCGGGGGGGCCGTATCCTACGAGCAGTACTTC. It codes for CASSATSGGAVSYEQYF.

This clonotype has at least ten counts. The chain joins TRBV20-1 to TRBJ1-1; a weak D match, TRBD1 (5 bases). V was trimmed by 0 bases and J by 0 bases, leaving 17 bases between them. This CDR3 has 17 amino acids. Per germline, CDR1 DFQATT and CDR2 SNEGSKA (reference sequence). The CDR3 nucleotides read TGCAGTGCTAGAGATACGGGGGGGACCTATATGAACACTGAAGCTTTCTTT. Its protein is CSARDTGGTYMNTEAFF.